The T cell receptor (beta chain) under discussion was sequenced for a study of T cells in Graves' hyperthyroidism and ophthalmopathy. The overall study: Peripheral blood was drawn at first diagnosis, prior to all treatment.

RNA transcripts were the template for amplifying TCR beta CDR3 regions. TCR CDR3 underwent first-round RT-PCR with the HTBI primer set. TCRdb reanalysed the multiplex PCR reads using MiXCR and keeps one entry per CDR3 protein. The sample lists some 620,000 distinct CDR3 sequences, 15% to 20% occurring once. Sequenced material: blood. The origin of this receptor is a woman between 25 and 40 years old with Graves' hyperthyroidism.

CDR3 sequence (DNA): TGTGCCAGCAGCTCCCAGGGGAACCCAAACACTGAAGCTTTCTTT. The encoded protein is CASSSQGNPNTEAFF. This chain connects TRBV7-9 to TRBJ1-1; D is possibly TRBD1 (6 bases). This CDR3 comprises 15 residues. Germline V lookup: CDR1 SEHNR, CDR2 FQNEAQ (reference sequence). V lost 4 bases and J lost 2, with 14 bases in between.